This T cell receptor (beta chain) was recorded in a study of CD8+ T cells in alopecia areata. For the study at large: Tofacitinib ran 6 to 18 months, followed by 6 months off drug. The SALT score measured affected scalp surface percentage in treated patients.

The V and J ends lost 8 bases and 4 bases respectively, with 20 bases between them. Germline loops: CDR1 MNHEY, CDR2 SMNVEV (reference sequence). The CDR3 totals 15 residues. This clone occurred a few times. Its antigen is not known. Extraction of RNA preceded its reverse transcription into cDNA, which served as the sequencing template. Repertoires were generated with immunoSEQ multiplex PCR, while TCRdb's copy carries only in-frame clones and drops some. This sample carries a few hundred thousand clones, 60% of them seen once, and the ten largest clones take roughly 0.93%. The treatment: oral pan-JAK inhibitor, 5-10 mg twice daily. Study-wide findings and caveats: Scalp clonality, along with expanded CD8+ clones among the top 100, was significantly decreased by tofacitinib. On tofacitinib, scalp and blood still held many of the expanded lesional clones.

The sample consisted of CD4+ T cells sorted from blood, taken at roughly week 53, from a patient treated with tofacitinib. The genes are TRBV27 and TRBJ1-2, with D possibly matching TRBD1 (5 bases). This TCR came from a human donor with alopecia areata. The CDR3, as DNA: TGTGCCAGCGCCCCCAACCGCCCTGGGGGCTATGGCTACACCTTC. It specifies CASAPNRPGGYGYTF.